These 32 T cell receptor beta chains were all obtained from the same sample, sequenced in a study of shared clonotypes between healthy human individuals. Selected positively for CCR7 and CD45RO-negative, naive CD8 cells excluded terminally differentiated effector memory CD45RA+ cells. The data were produced by immunoSEQ multiplex PCR, yet TCRdb's version contains in-frame clones alone and is incomplete. In the table there are about 2.2 million clones, around 95% of which are singletons. Sequenced: naive CD8+ T cells from PBMCs. Receptor source: a man between 18 and 29 years old in good health. Some clones in this sample may be carry-over from other donors' samples.

This chain's CDR3 is CASIGDTVLSYTF. The CDR3 coding sequence is TGTGCCAGCATAGGGGACACCGTCCTAAGCTACACCTTC. The genes are TRBV2 and TRBJ1-2, with D maybe TRBD1 (6 bases). The CDR3 runs to 13 residues. Per germline, CDR1 SNHLY and CDR2 FYNNEI. V was shortened by 7 bases and J by 9 bases, with 18 bases between the two germline ends.

The chain links TRBV19 to TRBJ2-7; either TRBD1 or TRBD2 may fit D (5 bases each). The CDR3 is 15 amino acids. V lost 2 bases to trimming and J lost 0 bases, with 11 bases between them. The germline V gene encodes CDR1 LNHDA and CDR2 SQIVND (reference sequence). For the CDR3, the DNA is TGTGCCAGTAGTATATGGGGGAGTGCCTCCTACGAGCAGTACTTC. The encoded protein is CASSIWGSASYEQYF.

The V call is TRBV5-5, the J call TRBJ2-7; 7 bases agree with TRBD1. CDR3 length equals 14 residues. J gave up 7 bases and V 4 bases, and 11 bases lay outside the gene matches. Germline V gene lookup returns CDR1 SGHKS and CDR2 YYEKEE (reference sequence). In DNA form, the CDR3 reads TGTGCCAGCAGCCACCACAGGGGTGAAGATGAGCAGTACTTC. This codes for CASSHHRGEDEQYF.

This clone was detected only once. The DNA of the CDR3 is TGTGCCACCACGGACAGGGGACAGAGGATGGGTGGCTACACCTTC. The encoded protein is CATTDRGQRMGGYTF. This chain joins TRBV10-3 and TRBJ1-2, with TRBD1 identical over 9 bases. The junction had 16 bases not matched to a gene; V was cut back by 10 bases and J by 7 bases. Germline values: CDR1 ENHRY, CDR2 SYGVKD. CDR3 length equals 15 residues.

The rearrangement uses TRBV13 and TRBJ2-1, with D possibly matching TRBD2 (5 bases). The CDR3 consists of 15 residues. Germline V CDR1 and CDR2: PRHDT, FYEKMQ (reference sequence). The ends were cut back, 5 bases at V and 7 bases at J, with 18 bases in the middle. CDR3 bases: TGTGCCAGCAGCCCGTGGGGTGGGGAGTTTAATGAGCAGTTCTTC. This translates into CASSPWGGEFNEQFF.

The genes are TRBV29-1 and TRBJ1-2; D is ambiguous. Germline loops: CDR1 SQVTM, CDR2 ANQGSEA. CDR3 length equals 11 residues. Trimming stripped 2 bases from V and 8 bases from J, with 9 bases between. The CDR3 region is CSVENGRGYTF. In DNA, the CDR3 is TGCAGCGTTGAAAACGGCCGGGGCTACACCTTC.

V gene TRBV30 combines with J gene TRBJ2-3; D possibly corresponds to TRBD1 (6 bases). The CDR3 extends over 13 amino acids. The V end lost 7 bases, the J end lost 1 base, and 12 bases lay between the germline ends. The V gene's germline CDR1 is GTSNPN and CDR2 SVGIG (reference sequence). The DNA for the CDR3 is TGTGCCTTCTACAGGGCCCGCACAGATACGCAGTATTTT. It encodes CAFYRARTDTQYF. Looking up the rest from reference TRBV30 and TRBJ2-3 gives the full variable domain: SQTIHQWPATLVQPVGSPLSLECTVEGTSNPNLYWYRQAAGRGLQLLFYSVGIGQISSEVPQNLSASRPQDRQFILSSKKLLLSDSGFYLCAFYRARTDTQYFGPGTRLTVL.

This clone was counted once. The CDR3 reads CASSPLGGADNYGYTF. The CDR3, as DNA: TGTGCCAGCAGTCCGCTGGGGGGCGCTGACAACTATGGCTACACCTTC. The gene calls are TRBV28 and TRBJ1-2; possibly TRBD1 for D (6 bases). Germline CDR1 reads MDHEN; CDR2 reads SYDVKM. The CDR3 has 16 amino acids. Between the trimmed V and J ends, which lost 5 bases and 2 bases, there was a span of 18 bases.

This rearrangement joins TRBV9 to TRBJ2-3; 8 bases line up with TRBD1. This CDR3 has 17 amino acids. With V trimmed by 0 bases and J by 2 bases, 8 bases remained unmatched. Germline V lookup: CDR1 SGDLS, CDR2 YYNGEE. Here the CDR3 reads CASSVGDRPNPTDTQYF. The CDR3 nucleotides are TGTGCCAGCAGCGTAGGGGACAGGCCGAACCCCACAGATACGCAGTATTTT. Full variable domain (rest looked up from reference TRBV9 and TRBJ2-3): DSGVTQTPKHLITATGQRVTLRCSPRSGDLSVYWYQQSLDQGLQFLIQYYNGEERAKGNILERFSAQQFPDLHSELNLSSLELGDSALYFCASSVGDRPNPTDTQYFGPGTRLTVL.

This sequence joins TRBV27 and TRBJ1-1; tentative D call: TRBD1 (5 bases). Between the trimmed V and J ends, which lost 3 bases and 8 bases, there was a span of 19 bases. The CDR3 spans 15 residues. The germline CDR1 and CDR2 sequences are MNHEY and SMNVEV (reference sequence). In nucleotides, the CDR3 is TGTGCCAGCAGTTTGAAGTCTGGCAGGGTAAACGAAGCTTTCTTT. This gives the protein CASSLKSGRVNEAFF.

This clone has just one count. The gene calls are TRBV18 and TRBJ2-1; D is ambiguous. CDR3 length: 14 residues. Per the germline V gene, CDR1 is KGHSH and CDR2 is LQKENI. V was cut by 0 bases and J by 4 bases, with 7 bases left in between. CDR3 residues: CASSPPKPYNEQFF. The DNA of the CDR3 is TGTGCCAGCTCACCACCGAAGCCTTACAATGAGCAGTTCTTC.

V is TRBV27 and J is TRBJ2-7, with a possible D match to TRBD1 (7 bases). The V and J ends lost 2 bases and 4 bases respectively, with 21 bases between them. The CDR3 sequence is 17 residues long. Germline V gene data show CDR1 as MNHEY and CDR2 as SMNVEV (reference sequence). The CDR3 sequence: CASSLPTRTGKLYEQYF. The CDR3 nucleotides are TGTGCCAGCAGTTTACCGACTAGGACAGGCAAACTGTACGAGCAGTACTTC.

This rearrangement joins TRBV5-1 to TRBJ2-2, with 10 bases matching TRBD2. This CDR3 has 18 amino acids. Germline V gene lookup returns CDR1 SGHRS and CDR2 YFSETQ. J gave up 6 bases and V 1 base, and 12 bases lay outside the gene matches. The CDR3 coding sequence is TGCGCCAGCAGCTTGTATCCTAGCGGGAGTACGGGCGCCGGGGAGCTGTTTTTT. Protein sequence: CASSLYPSGSTGAGELFF.

This chain uses TRBV5-6 with TRBJ2-7, with TRBD2 matching 13 bases. Germline CDR1 SGHDT, CDR2 YYEEEE. There are 18 residues in the CDR3. With V trimmed by 4 bases and J by 4 bases, 14 bases remained unmatched. The chain's CDR3 is CASSHGTGTGLAGYEQYF. In DNA form, the CDR3 reads TGTGCCAGCAGCCACGGAACTGGCACGGGACTAGCGGGATACGAGCAGTACTTC. Supplemented by reference TRBV5-6 and TRBJ2-7, the full variable domain reads DAGVTQSPTHLIKTRGQQVTLRCSPKSGHDTVSWYQQALGQGPQFIFQYYEEEERQRGNFPDRFSGHQFPNYSSELNVNALLLGDSALYLCASSHGTGTGLAGYEQYFGPGTRLTVT.

The rearrangement links TRBV7-9 to TRBJ2-3; D ambiguous. Germline lookup yields CDR1 SEHNR and CDR2 FQNEAQ (reference sequence). CDR3 size: 16 residues. The V and J ends lost 5 bases and 0 bases respectively, with 15 bases between them. This CDR3 reads CASSATSIVSTDTQYF. For the CDR3, the DNA is TGTGCCAGCAGCGCGACAAGCATAGTTAGCACAGATACGCAGTATTTT.

The chain combines TRBV7-8 with TRBJ2-2; 7 bases match TRBD1. Germline assignment: CDR1 SGHVS and CDR2 FQNEAQ. CDR3 length: 17 amino acids. Unmatched junction bases numbered 11, after V lost 3 bases and J lost 4 bases. CDR3 DNA sequence: TGTGCCAGCAGCTTTACGTTAACAGGGGTTGGCACCGGGGAGCTGTTTTTT. Amino acid sequence: CASSFTLTGVGTGELFF.

The genes are TRBV27 and TRBJ2-7; 9 nucleotides line up with TRBD2. Germline loops: CDR1 MNHEY, CDR2 SMNVEV (reference sequence). V was clipped by 5 bases and J by 5 bases; unmatched bases: 10. The CDR3 covers 15 residues. CDR3 DNA: TGTGCCAGCAGTGCAGCCGGGACTAGCTTCAACGAGCAGTACTTC. As protein: CASSAAGTSFNEQYF.

This sequence joins TRBV7-9 and TRBJ2-7; 7 bases agree with TRBD1. The CDR3 length is 14 residues. The trim removed 4 bases at V and 3 bases at J, leaving 6 bases unmatched. Germline V gene data show CDR1 as SEHNR and CDR2 as FQNEAQ (reference sequence). Here the CDR3 reads CASSSGQLVYEQYF. The CDR3, as DNA: TGTGCCAGCAGCTCGGGACAGCTAGTCTACGAGCAGTACTTC.

The CDR3 reads CASSPSTRIQYEQYF. The CDR3 DNA is TGTGCCAGCAGTCCGTCCACTAGAATTCAGTACGAGCAGTACTTC. The chain has TRBV2 and TRBJ2-7; possibly TRBD2 for D (5 bases). CDR1 is SNHLY and CDR2 is FYNNEI in the germline V gene. The CDR3 totals 15 residues. With 5 bases removed from V and 4 bases from J, the gap between germline ends came to 18 bases.

The V gene is TRBV11-1, the J gene TRBJ2-1, with TRBD2 identical over 12 bases. Germline lookup yields CDR1 SGHAT and CDR2 FQDESV (reference sequence). The trim removed 4 bases at V and 9 bases at J, leaving 7 bases unmatched. CDR3 length: 15 amino acids. The CDR3 protein is CASSSLAGGPSEQFF. The CDR3 DNA is TGTGCCAGCAGCTCCCTAGCGGGAGGGCCCAGTGAGCAGTTCTTC.

The V call is TRBV7-9, the J call TRBJ2-2; 8 nucleotides match TRBD1. Germline assignment: CDR1 SEHNR and CDR2 FQNEAQ (reference sequence). CDR3 length equals 16 residues. Trimming removed 5 bases from V and 3 bases from J; junction bases left unmatched: 8. In DNA form, the CDR3 reads TGTGCCAGCAGCATCCAGGGGGCCGGGGACACCGGGGAGCTGTTTTTT. This codes for CASSIQGAGDTGELFF.

This chain uses TRBV27 with TRBJ2-7; weak D call: TRBD1 (6 bases). Trimming removed 2 bases at V and 5 bases at J, with 13 bases between. The V gene's germline CDR1 is MNHEY and CDR2 SMNVEV (reference sequence). The CDR3 is 14 residues long. The CDR3 DNA reads TGTGCCAGCAGTTTACAACAGGGAAACCACGAGCAGTACTTC. Its protein is CASSLQQGNHEQYF.

This clone showed up just a few times. The chain is built from TRBV15 and TRBJ1-2; D possibly corresponds to TRBD1 (6 bases). CDR1 is LNHNV and CDR2 is YYDKDF in the germline V gene (reference sequence). This CDR3 spans 14 amino acids. Trimming removed 1 base at V and 4 bases at J, with 10 bases between. The CDR3 bases are TGTGCCACCAGCAGAGGTCAGACAGGCTATGGCTACACCTTC. This encodes CATSRGQTGYGYTF. The complete variable domain, with remaining parts taken from reference TRBV15 and TRBJ1-2, reads DAMVIQNPRYQVTQFGKPVTLSCSQTLNHNVMYWYQQKSSQAPKLLFHYYDKDFNNEADTPDNFQSRRPNTSFCFLDIRSPGLGDTAMYLCATSRGQTGYGYTFGSGTRLTVV.

The V call is TRBV7-3, the J call TRBJ2-1; TRBD1 matches at 7 bases. The J segment lost 8 bases and the V segment lost 1 base, leaving 8 bases of the junction unmatched. In germline, CDR1 is SGHTA, CDR2 FQGTGA. The CDR3 sequence is 15 residues long. The DNA for the CDR3 is TGTGCCAGCAGCTTAAAAGGGGGCGGGCGCGATGAGCAGTTCTTC. Amino acids: CASSLKGGGRDEQFF. Using reference TRBV7-3 and TRBJ2-1 for the parts outside the CDR3, the full variable domain is GAGVSQTPSNKVTEKGKYVELRCDPISGHTALYWYRQSLGQGPEFLIYFQGTGAADDSGLPNDRFFAVRPEGSVSTLKIQRTERGDSAVYLCASSLKGGGRDEQFFGPGTRLTVL.

V gene TRBV4-1 combines with J gene TRBJ2-1, with 9 bases identical to TRBD1. The CDR3 is 15 amino acids. V lost 5 bases to trimming and J lost 8 bases; unmatched junction nucleotides: 10. Germline CDR1 is MGHRA and CDR2 is YSYEKL. The CDR3 DNA sequence: TGCGCCAGCAGCGACCGGGACAGGGAATTTTATGAGCAGTTCTTC. It codes for CASSDRDREFYEQFF.

The V and J genes are TRBV19 and TRBJ2-3; D is possibly TRBD1 or TRBD2 (5 bases each). Trimming took off 3 bases at V and 1 base at J, with 11 bases between the two ends. The CDR3 is 15 amino acids. Germline-derived CDR1 and CDR2 are LNHDA and SQIVND (reference sequence). This CDR3 is CASSISGDGTDTQYF. For the CDR3, the DNA is TGTGCCAGTAGTATCTCCGGGGACGGCACAGATACGCAGTATTTT.

This clone was observed once. The chain is built from TRBV7-9 and TRBJ2-7, with 11 nucleotides matching TRBD1. Losses at the gene ends were 3 bases for V and 3 bases for J; bases not matched to a gene: 4. Germline V gene data show CDR1 as SEHNR and CDR2 as FQNEAQ (reference sequence). The CDR3 extends over 15 amino acids. The CDR3 protein is CASSFRDRGVYEQYF. The CDR3 region has the DNA TGTGCCAGCAGCTTCCGGGACAGGGGGGTCTACGAGCAGTACTTC.

The CDR3 reads CASSLVSLRLNTEAFF. CDR3 DNA: TGTGCCAGCAGCTTAGTATCTCTTCGATTGAACACTGAAGCTTTCTTT. The genes are TRBV7-6 and TRBJ1-1; D gene ambiguous. The CDR3 covers 16 residues. Per germline, CDR1 SGHVS and CDR2 FNYEAQ. Trimming stripped 1 base from V and 0 bases from J, with 12 bases between.

The rearrangement links TRBV4-1 to TRBJ2-7; D call uncertain. In germline, CDR1 is MGHRA, CDR2 YSYEKL. The CDR3 has 14 residues. V lost 4 bases to trimming and J lost 0 bases, with 10 bases between them. As DNA, the CDR3 is TGCGCCAGCAGCCCAGCTCACAGCTCCTACGAGCAGTACTTC. This gives the protein CASSPAHSSYEQYF.

The chain links TRBV27 to TRBJ2-1; D not certain. V lost 8 bases and J lost 4, with 21 bases in between. The CDR3 spans 16 residues. Germline CDR1 and CDR2: MNHEY and SMNVEV (reference sequence). The CDR3, as DNA: TGTGCCAGCGGTGTGGGCATCCCTGGGTGGTACAATGAGCAGTTCTTC. Translated, it gives CASGVGIPGWYNEQFF.

The chain joins TRBV7-8 to TRBJ2-3, with D possibly TRBD2 on 6 matching bases. CDR1 is SGHVS, CDR2 FQNEAQ, per germline. The CDR3 is 13 amino acids. Trimming removed 4 bases from V and 6 bases from J, with 11 bases in between. CDR3 amino acids: CASSWTNQDTQYF. The DNA for the CDR3 is TGTGCCAGCAGCTGGACTAACCAGGATACGCAGTATTTT.

This clone was counted only a few times. The gene calls are TRBV27 and TRBJ2-7; 9 nucleotides line up with TRBD1. The ends lost 5 bases at V and 4 bases at J; junction bases unmatched: 9. The CDR3 has 15 residues. Germline V gene sequence: CDR1 MNHEY, CDR2 SMNVEV (reference sequence). This CDR3 is CASSVPGTGPYEQYF. The CDR3 DNA sequence: TGTGCCAGCAGTGTCCCCGGGACAGGGCCTTACGAGCAGTACTTC.